This T cell receptor beta chain comes out of a study of CD4 T cells in relation to SARS-CoV-2 and coronaviruses. Study findings and constraints: Pre-pandemic and post-infection samples never came from the same donor.

The germline CDR1 and CDR2 sequences are SGDLS and YYNGEE. CDR3 length: 14 amino acids. V was shortened by 4 bases and J by 3 bases, with 11 bases between the two germline ends. Comment on this clone: Its antigen is unknown.

Using immunoSEQ multiplex PCR, the repertoire was profiled, and TCRdb retains in-frame clones only, with some absent. The sample yields 20,000 to 25,000 clones, roughly 72% seen once. Before the COVID-19 pandemic, during about 2011-2019, CD4+ T cells were taken from unexposed donors. After about 11 days of culture, CD4+ T cells were isolated. Testing used SARS-CoV-2 S/N and four cold-coronavirus spikes on unexposed-donor CD4+ T cells, cells permitting. This receptor was identified in a human donor in good health. The V gene is TRBV9, the J gene TRBJ1-3; D gene ambiguous. The sample comprised CD4+ T cells from PBMCs, cultured in vitro. CDR3 amino acids: CASSSESGGNTIYF. The DNA for the CDR3 is TGTGCCAGCAGCTCCGAGTCGGGTGGAAACACCATATATTTT.